Presented here are 7 T cell receptor beta chains from one specimen sequenced in a study of cytomegalovirus exposure and HLA in healthy donors. PCR amplification relied on 60 Vbeta primers (plus 13 Jbeta primers). Generated by immunoSEQ multiplex PCR, the TCRdb table keeps only in-frame clones and is missing some. The sample has more than 95,000 clones, about 79% seen once. The material sequenced was PBMCs. These TCRs come from a man aged 30 to 45 in good health and CMV-seropositive.

This clone has only a few counts. The chain couples TRBV7-9 to TRBJ2-2; D is undetermined. The length of the CDR3 is 15 residues. Trimming cost V 2 bases and J 3 bases, with 10 bases left between them. CDR1 is SEHNR, CDR2 FQNEAQ, per germline (reference sequence). The CDR3 DNA is TGTGCCAGCAGCTTACGCAGAATGGACACCGGGGAGCTGTTTTTT. It specifies CASSLRRMDTGELFF.

This clone was picked up a small number of times. This rearrangement joins TRBV19 to TRBJ1-4, with 10 bases that match TRBD1. Trimming took 3 bases from V and 8 from J; bases not matched to a gene: 6. This CDR3 region has 15 residues. Germline lookup yields CDR1 LNHDA and CDR2 SQIVND (reference sequence). The CDR3 spells CASSIGGQGREKLFF. For the CDR3, the DNA is TGTGCCAGTAGTATTGGGGGACAGGGGCGGGAAAAACTGTTTTTT.

The chain links TRBV5-4 to TRBJ1-1; TRBD1 agrees at 8 bases. The CDR3 is made up of 15 amino acids. Germline loops: CDR1 SGHNT, CDR2 YYREEE (reference sequence). J was trimmed by 0 bases and V by 4 bases; bases with no gene match: 5. The CDR3 protein is CASSIDRGMNTEAFF. The DNA for the CDR3 is TGTGCCAGCAGCATTGACAGGGGCATGAACACTGAAGCTTTCTTT.

This clone was observed once. The chain couples TRBV7-3 to TRBJ2-1; 14 positions agree with TRBD2. The CDR3 has 17 amino acids. The germline V gene has CDR1 SGHTA and CDR2 FQGTGA. Trimming cost V 2 bases and J 4 bases; bases outside gene matches: 4. The chain's CDR3 is CASSLGTSGGSYNEQFF. The CDR3 DNA sequence: TGTGCCAGCAGCTTAGGGACTAGCGGGGGATCTTACAATGAGCAGTTCTTC.

Here the CDR3 reads CASSLAGFTEAFF. The CDR3 region has the DNA TGCGCCAGCAGCTTGGCGGGTTTCACTGAAGCTTTCTTT. This chain uses TRBV5-1 with TRBJ1-1; D is unclear. The CDR3 is 13 amino acids. The V gene lost 0 bases and the J gene lost 4 bases, with 7 bases spanning the gap. Germline V gene lookup returns CDR1 SGHRS and CDR2 YFSETQ.

This chain joins TRBV4-2 and TRBJ1-2; no firm D call. Per germline, CDR1 LGHNA and CDR2 YNFKEQ. The CDR3 sequence is 12 residues long. The V end was cut by 1 base, the J end by 6 bases, with 6 bases between. CDR3 sequence (DNA): TGTGCCAGCAGCCAAGTGAGTGATGGCTACACCTTC. Residues: CASSQVSDGYTF.

This clone was counted only a few times. The J gene is TRBJ2-5, the V gene TRBV5-4; possible D gene TRBD2, 6 bases. The V gene lost 5 bases and the J gene lost 5 bases, with 16 bases spanning the gap. This CDR3 is built from 14 residues. CDR1 and CDR2 from the germline V gene are SGHNT and YYREEE (reference sequence). The CDR3 DNA follows: TGTGCCAGCAGTACAACTTGGGCGGGGGAGACCCAGTACTTC. This codes for CASSTTWAGETQYF.